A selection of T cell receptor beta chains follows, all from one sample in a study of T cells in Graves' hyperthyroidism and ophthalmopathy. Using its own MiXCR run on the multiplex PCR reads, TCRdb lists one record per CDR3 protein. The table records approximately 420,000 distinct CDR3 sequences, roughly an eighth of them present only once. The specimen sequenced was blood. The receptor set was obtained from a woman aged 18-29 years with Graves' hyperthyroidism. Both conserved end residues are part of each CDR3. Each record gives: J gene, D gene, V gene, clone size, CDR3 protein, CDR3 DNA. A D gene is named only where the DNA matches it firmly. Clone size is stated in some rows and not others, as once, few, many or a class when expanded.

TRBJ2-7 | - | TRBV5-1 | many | CASSLESGRSPYEQYF | TGCGCCAGCAGCTTGGAGAGCGGCCGCAGTCCCTACGAGCAGTACTTC
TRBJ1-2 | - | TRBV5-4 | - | CASSSSRYADGYTF | TGTGCCAGCAGCTCCTCACGGTATGCGGATGGCTACACCTTC
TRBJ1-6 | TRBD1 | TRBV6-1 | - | CASSPTGASNSPLHF | TGTGCCAGCAGTCCGACAGGGGCGAGCAATTCACCCCTCCACTTT
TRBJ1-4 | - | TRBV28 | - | CASSTLYSSNEKLFF | TGTGCCAGCAGCACGCTGTACAGTTCTAATGAAAAACTGTTTTTT
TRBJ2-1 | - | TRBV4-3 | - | CAGREDWRADKQFF | TGCGCCGGCAGGGAGGACTGGAGAGCGGATAAGCAGTTCTTC
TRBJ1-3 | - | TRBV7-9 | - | CASSLAGTRGGNTIYF | TGTGCCAGCAGCTTAGCCGGGACAAGGGGGGGAAACACCATATATTTT
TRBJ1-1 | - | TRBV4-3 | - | CASSQVDSNTEAFF | TGCGCCAGCAGCCAAGTGGACAGTAACACTGAAGCTTTCTTT
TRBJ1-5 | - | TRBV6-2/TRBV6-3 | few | CASSTGRNQPQHF | TGTGCCAGCAGTACCGGACGGAATCAGCCCCAGCATTTT
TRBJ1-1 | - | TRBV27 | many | CASRTSTGLGLGGRTEAFF | TGTGCCAGCAGGACCTCGACTGGCCTCGGGCTCGGGGGGCGGACTGAAGCTTTCTTT
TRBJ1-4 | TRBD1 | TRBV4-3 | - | CASSQVPGAGGKLFF | TGCGCCAGCAGCCAAGTCCCAGGGGCAGGGGGAAAACTGTTTTTT
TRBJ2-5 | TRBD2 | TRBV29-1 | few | CSVEPSGRLETQYF | TGCAGCGTTGAACCTAGCGGGAGACTAGAGACCCAGTACTTC
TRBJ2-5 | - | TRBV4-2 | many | CASSQDRLSQETQYF | TGTGCCAGCAGCCAAGACCGCCTATCCCAAGAGACCCAGTACTTC
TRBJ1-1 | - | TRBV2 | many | CAGSEENTEAFF | TGTGCCGGGTCGGAGGAGAACACTGAAGCTTTCTTT
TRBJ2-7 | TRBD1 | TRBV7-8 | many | CASSLNRGSSYEQYF | TGTGCCAGCAGCTTAAACAGGGGGAGTTCCTACGAGCAGTACTTC
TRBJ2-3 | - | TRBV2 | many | CASSVTSTDTQYF | TGTGCCAGCAGTGTGACGAGCACAGATACGCAGTATTTT
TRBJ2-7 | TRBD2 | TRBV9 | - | CASSVGLAGVPSYEQYF | TGTGCCAGCAGCGTAGGGTTGGCGGGAGTCCCCTCCTACGAGCAGTACTTC
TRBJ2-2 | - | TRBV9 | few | CASSARGGTGELFF | TGTGCCAGCAGCGCCCGAGGAGGAACCGGGGAGCTGTTTTTT
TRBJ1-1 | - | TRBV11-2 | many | CASSFYGSAEAFF | TGTGCCAGCAGCTTCTATGGGTCAGCTGAAGCTTTCTTT
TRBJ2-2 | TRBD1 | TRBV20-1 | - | CSAYTGGQSTGELFF | TGCAGTGCTTATACAGGGGGCCAAAGCACCGGGGAGCTGTTTTTT
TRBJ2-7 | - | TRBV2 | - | CASSDGPGVQYF | TGTGCCAGCAGTGATGGTCCCGGGGTGCAGTACTTC
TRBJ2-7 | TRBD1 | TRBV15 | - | CATSGGTGAYEQYF | TGTGCCACCAGCGGCGGGACAGGGGCCTACGAGCAGTACTTC
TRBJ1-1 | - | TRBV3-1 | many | CASSQVRQRGGTEAFF | TGTGCCAGCAGCCAAGTTAGGCAGAGGGGCGGGACTGAAGCTTTCTTT
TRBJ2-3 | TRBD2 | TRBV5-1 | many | CASSLGLAGARTDTQYF | TGCGCCAGCAGCTTGGGATTAGCGGGAGCTCGCACAGATACGCAGTATTTT
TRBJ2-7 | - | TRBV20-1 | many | CSAREAGSYEQYF | TGCAGTGCTAGAGAAGCAGGGAGCTACGAGCAGTACTTC
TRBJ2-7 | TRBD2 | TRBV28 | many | CASSPGLAGDEQYF | TGTGCCAGCAGTCCGGGACTAGCGGGAGACGAGCAGTACTTC
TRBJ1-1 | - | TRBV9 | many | CASSPRDGYMNTEAFF | TGTGCCAGCAGCCCCCGGGACGGATACATGAACACTGAAGCTTTCTTT
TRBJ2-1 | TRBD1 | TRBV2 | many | CASSPGTGSGNEQFF | TGTGCCAGCAGCCCTGGGACAGGGTCAGGTAATGAGCAGTTCTTC
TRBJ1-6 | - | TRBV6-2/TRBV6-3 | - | CASSISAAVAF | TGTGCCAGCAGTATCTCTGCGGCAGTCGCGTTT
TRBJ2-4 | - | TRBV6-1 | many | CASKGTENIQYF | TGTGCCAGCAAGGGGACGGAAAACATTCAGTACTTC
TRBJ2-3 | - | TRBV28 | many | CASKFQSSSTDTQYF | TGTGCCAGCAAATTCCAGTCAAGTAGCACAGATACGCAGTATTTT
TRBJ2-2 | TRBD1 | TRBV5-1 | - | CASSFTGGETGELFF | TGCGCCAGCAGCTTTACAGGGGGCGAAACCGGGGAGCTGTTTTTT
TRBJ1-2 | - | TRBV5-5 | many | CASSLVVTRAGYTF | TGTGCCAGCAGCTTGGTAGTGACCCGGGCTGGCTACACCTTC
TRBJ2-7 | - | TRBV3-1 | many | CASSQEGTPAYEQYF | TGTGCCAGCAGCCAAGAAGGGACGCCAGCCTACGAGCAGTACTTC
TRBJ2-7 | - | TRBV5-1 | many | CASRGNAYEQYF | TGCGCCAGCAGAGGGAACGCCTACGAGCAGTACTTC
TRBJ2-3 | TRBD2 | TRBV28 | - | CASSLLAGRTDTQYF | TGTGCCAGCAGTTTACTAGCGGGGCGAACAGATACGCAGTATTTT
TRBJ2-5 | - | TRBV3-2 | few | CASGGEETQYF | TGTGCCAGCGGAGGGGAAGAGACCCAGTACTTC
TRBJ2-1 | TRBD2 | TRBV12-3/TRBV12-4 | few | CACLAGGLVNEQFF | TGTGCCTGTCTAGCGGGAGGGCTCGTCAATGAGCAGTTCTTC
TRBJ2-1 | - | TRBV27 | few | CASSETAGNEQFF | TGTGCCAGCAGCGAGACTGCGGGGAATGAGCAGTTCTTC
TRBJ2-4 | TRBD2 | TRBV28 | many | CASRGLARNIQYF | TGTGCCAGCAGGGGACTAGCACGAAACATTCAGTACTTC
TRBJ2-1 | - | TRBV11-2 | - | CASSFYPSENEQFF | TGTGCCAGCAGTTTTTACCCGTCCGAGAATGAGCAGTTCTTC
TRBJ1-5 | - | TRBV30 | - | CAWSITGNQPQHF | TGTGCCTGGAGTATCACCGGCAATCAGCCCCAGCATTTT
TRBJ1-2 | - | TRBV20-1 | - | CSASRQPTYGYTF | TGCAGTGCTAGCAGGCAGCCGACCTATGGCTACACCTTC
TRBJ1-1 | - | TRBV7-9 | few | CVLRGGITEAFF | TGTGTCCTGCGGGGTGGTATCACTGAAGCTTTCTTT
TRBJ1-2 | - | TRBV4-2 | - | CASSQDLTGRDYTF | TGTGCCAGCAGCCAAGATTTAACAGGGAGGGACTACACCTTC
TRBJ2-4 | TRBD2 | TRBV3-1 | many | CASSQSGTSVGNIQYF | TGTGCCAGCAGCCAATCCGGGACTAGCGTTGGAAACATTCAGTACTTC
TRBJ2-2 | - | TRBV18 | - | CASSPGEGINTGELFF | TGTGCCAGCTCACCAGGGGAAGGGATCAACACCGGGGAGCTGTTTTTT